Listed here are 15 T cell receptor beta chains from one sample, sequenced in a study of shared clonotypes between healthy human individuals. Repertoires were generated with immunoSEQ multiplex PCR, while TCRdb's copy carries only in-frame clones and drops some. The profile shows fewer than 1.8 million clones, approximately 98.5% of them singletons. The source material was naive CD4+ T cells sorted from blood. As to subset: CD45RA+ positively selected. These receptors were collected from a man younger than 40 in good health.

This chain connects TRBV5-6 to TRBJ2-7; 8 bases match TRBD1. The ends lost 0 bases at V and 6 bases at J; junction bases unmatched: 11. The V gene's germline CDR1 is SGHDT and CDR2 YYEEEE. CDR3 size: 16 residues. The CDR3 region has the DNA TGTGCCAGCAGCTTGGCCGGTGGTACAGGGGGTAGCGAGCAGTACTTC. This gives the protein CASSLAGGTGGSEQYF.

This chain uses TRBV13 with TRBJ2-1, with 11 bases that match TRBD2. J was trimmed by 7 bases and V by 5 bases; bases with no gene match: 7. The CDR3 sequence is 15 residues long. Germline CDR1 PRHDT, CDR2 FYEKMQ (reference sequence). The CDR3 nucleotides are TGTGCCAGCAGCCTACTAGCGGGAGTCGGTAATGAGCAGTTCTTC. It translates to CASSLLAGVGNEQFF. Supplemented by reference TRBV13 and TRBJ2-1, the full variable domain reads AAGVIQSPRHLIKEKRETATLKCYPIPRHDTVYWYQQGPGQDPQFLISFYEKMQSDKGSIPDRFSAQQFSDYHSELNMSSLELGDSALYFCASSLLAGVGNEQFFGPGTRLTVL.

The rearrangement joins TRBV25-1 to TRBJ1-2; no definite D call. The V and J ends lost 8 bases and 2 bases respectively, with 9 bases between them. This CDR3 comprises 12 residues. The germline V gene encodes CDR1 MGHDK and CDR2 SYGVNS. This CDR3 reads CASSGSNYGYTF. DNA of the CDR3: TGTGCCAGCTCAGGCTCCAACTATGGCTACACCTTC.

The chain combines TRBV27 with TRBJ1-2; D gene unclear. The germline V gene encodes CDR1 MNHEY and CDR2 SMNVEV (reference sequence). This CDR3 is 15 amino acids long. Trimming removed 4 bases from V and 4 bases from J, with 16 bases in between. The CDR3 bases are TGTGCCAGCAGTTCGGTCCCGAGCAGAGTCTATGGCTACACCTTC. Its protein product is CASSSVPSRVYGYTF.

The genes are TRBV9 and TRBJ2-1, with D perhaps matching TRBD2 (6 bases). V lost 0 bases to trimming and J lost 5 bases, with 12 bases between them. The CDR3 has 15 residues. Germline CDR1 is SGDLS and CDR2 is YYNGEE. Written as DNA, the CDR3 is TGTGCCAGCAGCGTAGACCCTAGCGTAGACAATGAGCAGTTCTTC. It encodes CASSVDPSVDNEQFF.

The rearrangement links TRBV18 to TRBJ1-1; D is unclear. CDR1 and CDR2 (germline): KGHSH, LQKENI. The ends were cut back, 1 base at V and 4 bases at J, with 16 bases in the middle. CDR3 length equals 16 residues. CDR3 nucleotides: TGTGCCAGCTCACCACTACTTTCTACAGAGTCCACTGAAGCTTTCTTT. Translating gives CASSPLLSTESTEAFF.

CDR3 sequence: CASRPGLGEREAFF. The CDR3 DNA sequence: TGTGCCAGCCGCCCTGGGTTGGGGGAAAGGGAAGCTTTCTTT. This sequence joins TRBV7-9 and TRBJ1-1; D is perhaps TRBD1 (5 bases). With 8 bases removed from V and 8 bases from J, the gap between germline ends came to 21 bases. The CDR3 sequence is 14 residues long. CDR1 is SEHNR, CDR2 FQNEAQ, per germline (reference sequence).

The V gene is TRBV25-1, the J gene TRBJ2-7; D not certain. CDR3 length: 15 amino acids. The germline V and J ends were trimmed by 4 bases and 2 bases, with 15 bases remaining between them. Per the germline V gene, CDR1 is MGHDK and CDR2 is SYGVNS. In DNA, the CDR3 is TGTGCCAGCAGTGCAACACGAAAAGGAACCTACGAGCAGTACTTC. It is translated as CASSATRKGTYEQYF.

This clone was detected only once. The chain has TRBV29-1 and TRBJ1-1; D unclear. This CDR3 spans 12 amino acids. V lost 3 bases to trimming and J lost 5 bases, with 10 bases between them. CDR1 SQVTM and CDR2 ANQGSEA come from the germline V gene. CDR3 in DNA: TGCAGCGTTGACGGGGTCCCTACTGAAGCTTTCTTT. Its translation is CSVDGVPTEAFF. Combining the CDR3 with reference TRBV29-1 and TRBJ1-1 gives the whole variable domain SAVISQKPSRDICQRGTSLTIQCQVDSQVTMMFWYRQQPGQSLTLIATANQGSEATYESGFVIDKFPISRPNLTFSTLTVSNMSPEDSSIYLCSVDGVPTEAFFGQGTRLTVV.

The rearrangement links TRBV20-1 to TRBJ1-1, with a possible D match to TRBD1 (5 bases). Germline-derived CDR1 and CDR2 are DFQATT and SNEGSKA (reference sequence). The germline V and J ends were trimmed by 6 bases and 11 bases, with 16 bases remaining between them. The CDR3 has 11 residues. The CDR3 DNA is TGCAGTGCCCACGAGGGGCCGCCGGCTTTCTTT. Translation: CSAHEGPPAFF.

The V and J genes are TRBV6-6 and TRBJ2-1, with D possibly called TRBD1 or TRBD2 (5 bases each). Germline V gene data show CDR1 as MNHNY and CDR2 as SVGAGI (reference sequence). Trimming took 2 bases from V and 3 from J, leaving 14 bases between them. The CDR3 covers 16 residues. CDR3 loop: CASSYPPGRIYNEQFF. CDR3 DNA sequence: TGTGCCAGCAGTTACCCACCGGGACGGATCTACAATGAGCAGTTCTTC.

The chain carries TRBV10-1 and TRBJ2-3, with no clear D. The CDR3 consists of 17 residues. Germline lookup yields CDR1 WNHNN and CDR2 SYGVQD (reference sequence). V shed 3 bases and J shed 1 base, with 17 bases lying between them. Written as DNA, the CDR3 is TGCGCCAGCAGTGAAATAAGTAGCCCCATGGGCACAGATACGCAGTATTTT. It yields the protein CASSEISSPMGTDTQYF.

The V and J genes are TRBV29-1 and TRBJ2-1; perhaps TRBD1 as D (6 bases). Between the trimmed V and J ends, which lost 7 bases and 4 bases, there was a span of 8 bases. The germline CDR1 and CDR2 sequences are SQVTM and ANQGSEA. The CDR3 is 11 residues long. CDR3 sequence reads: CSGGQYNEQFF. The CDR3 DNA reads as TGCAGCGGAGGACAGTACAATGAGCAGTTCTTC.

This clone was detected only once. The V and J genes are TRBV6-6 and TRBJ2-7; 9 bases fit TRBD2. V dropped 6 bases and J dropped 2; count of bases not matched to a gene: 5. The CDR3 contains 14 residues. The V gene's germline CDR1 is MNHNY and CDR2 SVGAGI (reference sequence). The CDR3 here is CASSRLAAPYEQYF. The DNA of the CDR3 is TGTGCCAGCAGCCGACTAGCGGCCCCCTACGAGCAGTACTTC.

J is TRBJ1-5 and V is TRBV30, with TRBD1 as a possible D gene (6 bases). This CDR3 is 13 amino acids long. The V end lost 2 bases, the J end lost 9 bases, and 14 bases lay between the germline ends. Per germline, CDR1 GTSNPN and CDR2 SVGIG (reference sequence). CDR3 in amino acids: CAWSREGGRPQHF. The CDR3 DNA reads as TGTGCCTGGAGTCGGGAGGGGGGGCGGCCCCAGCATTTT. The complete variable domain, with remaining parts taken from reference TRBV30 and TRBJ1-5, reads SQTIHQWPATLVQPVGSPLSLECTVEGTSNPNLYWYRQAAGRGLQLLFYSVGIGQISSEVPQNLSASRPQDRQFILSSKKLLLSDSGFYLCAWSREGGRPQHFGDGTRLSIL.